The 23 T cell receptor beta chains reported below all come from one sample, sequenced in a study of PD-1 blockade in classical Hodgkin lymphoma. The time point denotes: cycle 4 day 1 (C4D1), after 6 weeks of nivolumab. Relapses following autologous stem cell transplantation were seen in all patients, with brentuximab vedotin exposure varying. Data came from immunoSEQ multiplex PCR; TCRdb stores just in-frame clones and leaves some out. Here the sample spans tens of thousands of clones, more than 80% being singletons. The sample here was peripheral blood mononuclear cells (PBMCs), taken before the fourth cycle of nivolumab. The source is a human donor with classical Hodgkin lymphoma.

The gene calls are TRBV7-6 and TRBJ2-5; TRBD2 aligns across 10 bases. Germline trimming cut 8 bases from V and 5 bases from J; bases unmatched to any gene: 8. This CDR3 comprises 14 residues. Germline V gene data show CDR1 as SGHVS and CDR2 as FNYEAQ. The CDR3 coding sequence is TGTGCCAGCGGTTCAGCGGGGGGGCTGGAGACCCAGTACTTC. Translating gives CASGSAGGLETQYF.

V is TRBV9 and J is TRBJ2-3; D is undetermined. Germline V gene data show CDR1 as SGDLS and CDR2 as YYNGEE. With 4 bases removed from V and 2 bases from J, the gap between germline ends came to 11 bases. The CDR3 consists of 14 residues. CDR3 coding DNA: TGTGCCAGCAGCCAAGACACCGACACAGATACGCAGTATTTT. This translates into CASSQDTDTDTQYF.

The rearrangement uses TRBV7-2 and TRBJ1-3; maybe TRBD1 (5 bases). V lost 2 bases to trimming and J lost 0 bases, with 8 bases between them. The V gene's germline CDR1 is SGHTA and CDR2 FQGNSA. The CDR3 runs 15 residues. CDR3 nucleotide sequence: TGTGCCAGCAGCTTAATGGGGGGCTCTGGAAACACCATATATTTT. The encoded protein is CASSLMGGSGNTIYF. The variable domain in full, with the rest retrieved from reference TRBV7-2 and TRBJ1-3, is GAGVSQSPSNKVTEKGKDVELRCDPISGHTALYWYRQSLGQGLEFLIYFQGNSAPDKSGLPSDRFSAERTGGSVSTLTIQRTQQEDSAVYLCASSLMGGSGNTIYFGEGSWLTVV.

The chain uses TRBV6-6 and TRBJ1-2; 7 nucleotides line up with TRBD1. The V gene end was trimmed by 7 bases and the J gene end by 4 bases; junction bases not matched to a gene: 3. The CDR3 loop spans 12 amino acids. Germline CDR1 reads MNHNY; CDR2 reads SVGAGI (reference sequence). In DNA form, the CDR3 reads TGTGCCAGCACAGGGGGTCTCTATGGCTACACCTTC. It specifies CASTGGLYGYTF.

This sequence joins TRBV7-2 and TRBJ2-3; the match to TRBD1 covers 8 bases. The germline CDR1 and CDR2 sequences are SGHTA and FQGNSA. The V gene end was trimmed by 3 bases and the J gene end by 3 bases; junction bases not matched to a gene: 5. CDR3 size: 15 residues. The CDR3, as DNA: TGTGCCAGCAGCTTGGACAGGGAAGGGACAGATACGCAGTATTTT. It encodes CASSLDREGTDTQYF.

The V gene is TRBV14, the J gene TRBJ1-1; D unclear. The V gene's germline CDR1 is SGHDN and CDR2 FVKESK. The CDR3 is 12 residues long. V was trimmed by 4 bases and J by 0 bases, leaving 3 bases between them. Here the CDR3 reads CASSPLNTEAFF. The CDR3 region has the DNA TGTGCCAGCAGCCCTTTGAACACTGAAGCTTTCTTT.

The J gene is TRBJ1-2, the V gene TRBV5-4; no firm D call. With 6 bases removed from V and 4 bases from J, the gap between germline ends came to 16 bases. The CDR3 consists of 14 residues. The germline CDR1 and CDR2 sequences are SGHNT and YYREEE (reference sequence). Written as DNA, the CDR3 is TGTGCCAGCACGACCCCCGGCAGGCTCTATGGCTACACCTTC. It is translated as CASTTPGRLYGYTF.

The chain is built from TRBV5-1 and TRBJ2-7; TRBD2 matches 9 bases. V lost 3 bases and J lost 4; bases outside the gene matches: 11. Germline lookup yields CDR1 SGHRS and CDR2 YFSETQ. The CDR3 is 16 amino acids. CDR3 residues: CASSSGASGVRYEQYF. The CDR3 bases are TGCGCCAGCAGCTCTGGGGCTAGCGGGGTTCGGTACGAGCAGTACTTC.

This rearrangement joins TRBV30 to TRBJ1-1; possible D gene TRBD1, 5 bases. The CDR3 extends over 12 amino acids. Trimming pared 3 bases from V and 5 bases from J, leaving 10 bases between. Germline CDR1 reads GTSNPN; CDR2 reads SVGIG (reference sequence). Here the CDR3 DNA reads TGTGCCTGGAGCGGTGGGGGAACTGAAGCTTTCTTT. Amino acids: CAWSGGGTEAFF.

This clone was counted a single time. The chain uses TRBV7-2 and TRBJ1-5; TRBD1 aligns across 9 bases. CDR3 length equals 14 residues. Germline V lookup: CDR1 SGHTA, CDR2 FQGNSA. J was trimmed by 4 bases and V by 4 bases; bases with no gene match: 2. The CDR3 loop reads CASSSGQGNQPQHF. Written as DNA, the CDR3 is TGTGCCAGCAGCTCCGGACAGGGGAATCAGCCCCAGCATTTT. Using reference TRBV7-2 and TRBJ1-5 for the parts outside the CDR3, the full variable domain is GAGVSQSPSNKVTEKGKDVELRCDPISGHTALYWYRQSLGQGLEFLIYFQGNSAPDKSGLPSDRFSAERTGGSVSTLTIQRTQQEDSAVYLCASSSGQGNQPQHFGDGTRLSIL.

The CDR3 loop reads CASSYSRTGTYEQYF. As DNA, the CDR3 is TGTGCCAGCAGTTACTCGAGGACAGGGACCTACGAGCAGTACTTC. The chain couples TRBV6-5 to TRBJ2-7; 8 nucleotides agree with TRBD1. V lost 0 bases and J lost 2; bases outside the gene matches: 3. CDR1 is MNHEY and CDR2 is SVGAGI in the germline V gene. The CDR3 has 15 residues.

The V gene is TRBV7-9, the J gene TRBJ2-3, with D possibly being TRBD1 or TRBD2 (5 bases each). This CDR3 comprises 15 residues. The germline gives CDR1 SEHNR, CDR2 FQNEAQ (reference sequence). The V end was cut by 1 base, the J end by 2 bases, with 10 bases between. In nucleotides, the CDR3 is TGTGCCAGCAGCTTAGAGAGGGACCCCACAGATACGCAGTATTTT. As protein: CASSLERDPTDTQYF.

This clone appeared once. This chain uses TRBV14 with TRBJ1-2, with D possibly matching TRBD1 (5 bases). CDR1 and CDR2 from the germline V gene are SGHDN and FVKESK. This CDR3 spans 16 amino acids. Trimming took off 4 bases at V and 3 bases at J, with 18 bases between the two ends. The CDR3 loop reads CASSPVVFSGDYGYTF. The CDR3 bases are TGTGCCAGCAGCCCAGTTGTATTTTCGGGGGACTATGGCTACACCTTC.

This chain connects TRBV29-1 to TRBJ1-2; D remains ambiguous. Germline CDR1 reads SQVTM; CDR2 reads ANQGSEA. This CDR3 comprises 10 residues. The V end was cut by 4 bases, the J end by 2 bases, with 2 bases between. CDR3 DNA sequence: TGCAGCGTTGCCAACTATGGCTACACCTTC. It yields the protein CSVANYGYTF.

The chain combines TRBV6-5 with TRBJ1-5; D gene unclear. The V end lost 8 bases, the J end lost 6 bases, and 11 bases lay between the germline ends. This CDR3 comprises 12 residues. Looked up from germline, CDR1 is MNHEY and CDR2 is SVGAGI. CDR3 residues: CASAGAGQPQHF. The CDR3 DNA is TGTGCCAGCGCCGGTGCAGGTCAGCCCCAGCATTTT.

As for this clone: Other DNA variants within this sample encode the same CDR3. The J gene is TRBJ2-1, the V gene TRBV5-4, with D unresolved. With 0 bases removed from V and 0 bases from J, the gap between germline ends came to 7 bases. Germline values: CDR1 SGHNT, CDR2 YYREEE (reference sequence). The CDR3 runs 15 residues. The chain's CDR3 is CASSLGASSYNEQFF. The CDR3 DNA is TGTGCCAGCAGCTTGGGCGCGAGCTCCTACAATGAGCAGTTCTTC.

This chain uses TRBV2 with TRBJ2-5; possibly TRBD2 for D (6 bases). The CDR3 runs 15 residues. Germline V gene data show CDR1 as SNHLY and CDR2 as FYNNEI. V shed 6 bases and J shed 3 bases, with 17 bases lying between them. As DNA, the CDR3 is TGTGCCAGCAGCCGAATTGTTGCGGGGAAAGAGACCCAGTACTTC. Residues: CASSRIVAGKETQYF.

The CDR3 sequence is CASSLLGETQYF. CDR3 in DNA: TGTGCCAGCTCACTGCTCGGAGAGACCCAGTACTTC. This chain connects TRBV18 to TRBJ2-5; D gene unclear. This CDR3 spans 12 amino acids. The V gene's germline CDR1 is KGHSH and CDR2 LQKENI. The ends were cut back, 4 bases at V and 4 bases at J, with 7 bases in the middle.

This clone showed up just once. This chain links TRBV2 with TRBJ2-1, with D perhaps matching TRBD2 (7 bases). Germline CDR1 reads SNHLY; CDR2 reads FYNNEI. V was clipped by 8 bases and J by 7 bases, with 15 bases between them. The CDR3 length is 13 residues. The chain's CDR3 is CASPRGARNEQFF. The CDR3 DNA is TGTGCCAGCCCTCGGGGGGCTCGTAATGAGCAGTTCTTC.

V usage is TRBV11-2 and J usage is TRBJ2-7, with 9 bases identical to TRBD1. The CDR3 covers 16 residues. Trimming at V came to 1 base and at J to 2 bases, leaving 6 bases not matched to a gene. Per germline, CDR1 SGHAT and CDR2 FQNNGV. CDR3 protein: CASSLGSGTGPYEQYF. CDR3 in DNA: TGTGCCAGCAGCTTAGGATCCGGGACAGGGCCCTACGAGCAGTACTTC.

The V and J genes are TRBV11-3 and TRBJ2-7; 7 nucleotides align to TRBD1. V shed 1 base, J shed 2 bases, and the junction held 5 bases outside the gene matches. CDR3 size: 15 residues. Germline V gene sequence: CDR1 SGHNT, CDR2 YENEEA. The CDR3 DNA sequence: TGTGCCAGCAGCTTAGGGACAGGCCGTCCCTACGAGCAGTACTTC. This codes for CASSLGTGRPYEQYF.

The chain joins TRBV7-2 to TRBJ1-1; D is ambiguous. The germline V and J ends were trimmed by 6 bases and 5 bases, with 19 bases remaining between them. CDR1 is SGHTA, CDR2 FQGNSA, per germline. There are 15 residues in the CDR3. CDR3 region: CASRSSPDLGTEAFF. The CDR3 DNA reads TGTGCCAGCAGATCCTCCCCGGATTTGGGGACTGAAGCTTTCTTT.

V gene TRBV6-5 combines with J gene TRBJ1-5; tentatively, D is TRBD1 (6 bases). Germline lookup yields CDR1 MNHEY and CDR2 SVGAGI. The V gene lost 10 bases and the J gene lost 5 bases, with 15 bases spanning the gap. This CDR3 is 13 amino acids long. The CDR3 region is CATSTDSHQPQHF. The CDR3 DNA sequence: TGTGCCACCTCAACGGACAGCCATCAGCCCCAGCATTTT.